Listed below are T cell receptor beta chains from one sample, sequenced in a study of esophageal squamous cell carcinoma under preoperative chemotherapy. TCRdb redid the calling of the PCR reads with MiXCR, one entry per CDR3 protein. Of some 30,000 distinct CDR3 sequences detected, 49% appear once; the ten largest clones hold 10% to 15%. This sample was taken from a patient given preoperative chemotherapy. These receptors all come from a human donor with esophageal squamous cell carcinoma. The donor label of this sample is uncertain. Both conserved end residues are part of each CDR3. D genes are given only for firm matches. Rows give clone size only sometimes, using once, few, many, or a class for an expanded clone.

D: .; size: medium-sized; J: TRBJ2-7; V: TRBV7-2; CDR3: CASSPQALSYEQYF; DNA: TGTGCCAGCAGCCCCCAAGCCCTCTCCTACGAGCAGTACTTC
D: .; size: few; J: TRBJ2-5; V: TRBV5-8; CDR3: CASSLPPPRAPPFF; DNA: TGTGCCAGCAGCCTACCACCACCCCGGGCCCCTCCATTCTTC
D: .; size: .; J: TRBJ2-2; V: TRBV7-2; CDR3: CASSSAGDTGELFF; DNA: TGTGCCAGCAGCTCGGCAGGGGACACCGGGGAGCTGTTTTTT
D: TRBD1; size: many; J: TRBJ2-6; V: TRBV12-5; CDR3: CASGGQGTGANVLTF; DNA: TGTGCTAGTGGGGGACAGGGAACTGGGGCCAACGTCCTGACTTTC
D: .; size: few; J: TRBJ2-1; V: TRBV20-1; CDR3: CSATRPTSSKNNEQFF; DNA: TGCAGTGCTACCCGCCCTACTAGCTCAAAAAACAATGAGCAGTTCTTC
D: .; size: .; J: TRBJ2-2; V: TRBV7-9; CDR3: CASSQSGEAANTGELYF; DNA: TGTGCCAGCAGTCAGAGTGGCGAGGCAGCGAACACCGGGGAGCTGTATTTT
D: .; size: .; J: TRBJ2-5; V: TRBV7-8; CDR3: CASSRGGRGGETQYF; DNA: TGTGCCAGCAGCAGGGGTGGAAGGGGCGGAGAGACCCAGTACTTC
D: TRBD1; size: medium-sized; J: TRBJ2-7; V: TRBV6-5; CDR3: CASSPSQGAAYEQYF; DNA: TGTGCCAGCAGCCCCTCACAGGGGGCTGCCTACGAGCAGTACTTC
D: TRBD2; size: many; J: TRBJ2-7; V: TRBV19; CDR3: CASSTTGGGTYEQYF; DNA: TGTGCCAGTAGTACGACGGGAGGGGGGACCTACGAGCAGTACTTC
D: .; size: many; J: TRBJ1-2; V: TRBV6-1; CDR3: CASSEAGENYGYTF; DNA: TGTGCCAGCAGTGAAGCTGGGGAAAACTATGGCTACACCTTC
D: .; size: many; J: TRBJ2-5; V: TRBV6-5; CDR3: CASSFLGRGDETQYF; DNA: TGTGCCAGCAGTTTTCTGGGCAGGGGTGACGAGACCCAGTACTTC
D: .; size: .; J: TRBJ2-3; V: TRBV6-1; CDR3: CASEGAGGRGQETQYF; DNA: TGTGCCAGCGAGGGGGCCGGGGGCCGGGGCCAAGAGACCCAGTATTTC
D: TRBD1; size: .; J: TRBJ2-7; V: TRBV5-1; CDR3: CASSNNRGLSYEQYF; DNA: TGCGCCAGCAGCAACAACAGGGGGCTGTCCTACGAGCAGTACTTC
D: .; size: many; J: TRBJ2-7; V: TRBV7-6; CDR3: CASSDDIYEQYF; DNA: TGTGCCAGCAGCGATGACATATACGAGCAGTACTTC
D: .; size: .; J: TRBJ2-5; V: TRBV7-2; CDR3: CASSYRGRAGQDQDTQYF; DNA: TGTGCCAGCAGCTATAGGGGGAGGGCCGGCCAAGACCAAGACACTCAGTACTTC
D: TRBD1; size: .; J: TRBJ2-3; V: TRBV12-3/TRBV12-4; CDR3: CASSRQGGSDTQYF; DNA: TGTGCCAGCAGTCGACAGGGGGGTTCAGATACGCAGTATTTT
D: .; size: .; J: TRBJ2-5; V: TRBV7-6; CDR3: CASSLGAPLPGGDQETQYF; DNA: TGTGCCAGCAGCTTGGGTGCGCCCCTCCCCGGGGGAGACCAAGAGACCCAGTACTTC
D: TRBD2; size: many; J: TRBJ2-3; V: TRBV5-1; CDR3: CASSLGGTSGHTDTQYF; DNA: TGCGCCAGCAGCTTGGGGGGGACTAGCGGACACACAGATACGCAGTATTTT
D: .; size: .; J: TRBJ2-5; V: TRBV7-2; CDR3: CASRVSDQKTQYF; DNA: TGTGCCAGCAGGGTGAGTGACCAAAAGACCCAGTACTTC
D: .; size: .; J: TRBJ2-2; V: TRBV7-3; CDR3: CASSFSGNTETLFF; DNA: TGTGCCAGCAGCTTCTCGGGGAACACAGAGACGCTGTTTTTT
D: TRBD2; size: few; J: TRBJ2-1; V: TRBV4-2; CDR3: CASSQDGGSSYNEQFF; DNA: TGTGCCAGCAGCCAAGATGGCGGGAGCTCCTACAATGAGCAGTTCTTC
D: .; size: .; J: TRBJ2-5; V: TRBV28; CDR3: CAGSSGRDIQYF; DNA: TGTGCCGGGAGTAGCGGCCGGGACATCCAGTACTTC
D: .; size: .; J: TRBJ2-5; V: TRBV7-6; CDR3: CAGGSGGCATDTQYF; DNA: TGTGCCGGGGGCTCCGGGGGCTGCGCCACAGATACGCAGTACTTC
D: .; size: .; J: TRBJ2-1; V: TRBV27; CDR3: CASSLGHLRSYNEQFF; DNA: TGTGCCAGCAGTTTAGGCCACCTAAGGTCCTACAATGAGCAGTTCTTC
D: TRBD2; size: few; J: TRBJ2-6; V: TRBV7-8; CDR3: CASSLFGLAGGTGANVLTF; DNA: TGTGCCAGCAGCTTATTCGGACTAGCGGGAGGCACTGGGGCCAACGTCCTGACTTTC
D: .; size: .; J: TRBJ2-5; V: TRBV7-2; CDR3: CASSLAGRRAQETQYF; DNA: TGTGCCAGCAGCTTAGCGGGGCGCCGGGCCCAAGAGACCCAGTACTTC
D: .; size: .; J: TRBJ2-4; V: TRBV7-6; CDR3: CASSLGGAGKNIQYF; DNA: TGTGCCAGCAGCTTGGGGGGGGCCGGCAAAAACATTCAGTACTTC
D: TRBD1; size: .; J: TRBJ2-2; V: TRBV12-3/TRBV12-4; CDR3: CARGLTAVNTGALYF; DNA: TGTGCCAGGGGTCTCACAGCTGTGAACACAGGGGCGCTGTATTTT
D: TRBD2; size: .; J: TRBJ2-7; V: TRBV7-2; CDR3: CASSYLAGGGEQYF; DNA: TGTGCCAGCAGCTACCTAGCGGGAGGAGGCGAGCAGTACTTC
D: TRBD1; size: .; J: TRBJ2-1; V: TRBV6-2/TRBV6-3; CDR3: CASVPGQGASEQFF; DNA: TGTGCCAGCGTTCCGGGACAGGGGGCCAGTGAGCAGTTCTTC
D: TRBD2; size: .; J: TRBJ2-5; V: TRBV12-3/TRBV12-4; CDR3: CASSLGLAGDIQYF; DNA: TGTGCCAGCAGCCTGGGACTAGCAGGAGACATCCAGTACTTC
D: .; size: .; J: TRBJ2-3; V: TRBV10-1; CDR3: CASRGRIKDTQYF; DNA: TGCGCCAGCAGGGGGAGAATCAAAGATACGCAGTATTTC
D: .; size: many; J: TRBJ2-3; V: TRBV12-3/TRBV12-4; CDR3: CASSPRTDTQYF; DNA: TGTGCCAGCAGTCCCCGCACAGATACGCAGTATTTT
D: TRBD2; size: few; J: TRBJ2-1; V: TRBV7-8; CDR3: CASSSTLAGATMEQFF; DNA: TGTGCCAGCAGCTCGACCCTAGCGGGGGCTACAATGGAGCAGTTCTTC
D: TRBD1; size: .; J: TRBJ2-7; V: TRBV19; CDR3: CASSRVGTGVGYEQYF; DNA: TGTGCCAGTAGTAGAGTCGGGACAGGGGTAGGCTACGAGCAGTACTTC
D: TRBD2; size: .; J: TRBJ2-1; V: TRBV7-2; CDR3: CASSLGLTYNEQFF; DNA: TGTGCCAGCAGCCTGGGACTAACCTACAATGAGCAGTTCTTC
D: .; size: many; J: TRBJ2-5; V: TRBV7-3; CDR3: CASSLTFGGEQYF; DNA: TGTGCCAGCAGCTTAACGTTCGGGGGTGAGCAGTACTTC